This entry is about one T cell receptor beta chain. Antigen: not known. This record belongs to a study of T cell repertoires in cytomegalovirus infection. Study-wide background: Recently identified HLA-C-restricted CMV epitopes and well-studied HLA-B-restricted CMV epitopes were used by the study.

TCRdb used MiXCR to reprocess the reads, holding one entry per CDR3 protein. The table has a few hundred thousand distinct CDR3 sequences, 25% to 30% seen once. The trim removed 4 bases at V and 8 bases at J, leaving 12 bases unmatched. The CDR3 loop spans 15 amino acids. From germline, CDR1 is LGHNA and CDR2 YNFKEQ. This chain joins TRBV4-2 and TRBJ1-1; 8 nucleotides line up with TRBD1. This sequence was found in a human donor in good health (CMV status not recorded). Some clones in this sample may be carry-over from other donors' samples. Sequences were derived from cultured PBMCs, sampled from culture after CMV antigen stimulation. This CDR3 is CASSLDFGGTGEAFF. DNA for the CDR3: TGTGCCAGCAGCCTGGACTTTGGGGGGACAGGAGAAGCTTTCTTT.